This entry describes one T cell receptor (beta chain). Its specificity is not known. This entry is derived from a study of T cell repertoires in cytomegalovirus infection. The CDR3 covers 14 residues. In germline, CDR1 is MNHEY, CDR2 SVGEGT. The trim removed 7 bases at V and 6 bases at J, leaving 8 bases unmatched. One entry per CDR3 protein results from TCRdb running MiXCR on the reads. Seen here are around 800,000 distinct CDR3 sequences, less than 35% observed once, and the top ten hold over 10%. Sequences were derived from cultured CD8+ T cells from PBMCs, sampled from culture after CMV antigen stimulation. V usage is TRBV6-2 or TRBV6-3 and J usage is TRBJ1-5; 8 bases are shared with TRBD1. This receptor was taken from a human donor in good health (CMV status not recorded). Some clones in this sample may be carry-over from other donors' samples. In nucleotides, the CDR3 is TGTGCCAGCAAAGCAGGGGGCTCGGGTCAGCCCCAGCATTTT. Translation gives CASKAGGSGQPQHF.